This T cell receptor beta chain was obtained from a study of T cells in Graves' hyperthyroidism and ophthalmopathy. The V end was cut by 6 bases, the J end by 5 bases, with 17 bases between. The CDR3 has 14 residues. The table lists this clonotype with many counts. TCR beta CDR3 regions were amplified from RNA. When the TCR CDR3 underwent first-round RT-PCR, the HTBI primer set was used. Each CDR3 protein gets one entry after TCRdb re-called the multiplex PCR reads with MiXCR. Of about 740,000 distinct CDR3 sequences in the sample, around 13% were seen once. Source material: blood. The TCR sequence derives from a woman between 18 and 29 years old with Graves' hyperthyroidism. The chain links TRBV12-3 or TRBV12-4 to TRBJ2-7; D uncertain. The CDR3 DNA reads TGTGCCAGCAGACCCTCGCCAGGTAGCCACGAGCAGTACTTC. Protein: CASRPSPGSHEQYF.